These 18 T cell receptor beta chains were sequenced from one sample in a study of response to subunit inactivated influenza vaccine. TCRdb re-analysed the RT-PCR reads in MiXCR, keeping a single row per CDR3 protein. The sample holds about 150,000 distinct CDR3 sequences, around 11% seen once. Sample: CD8+ T cells sorted from PBMCs, taken approximately 25 months after vaccination. The receptors originated from a man between 50 and 75 years old who received an inactivated influenza vaccine.

The V and J genes are TRBV7-8 and TRBJ1-2; D may be TRBD1 (6 bases). From germline, CDR1 is SGHVS and CDR2 FQNEAQ. The CDR3 runs to 20 residues. Trimming took 7 bases from V and 6 from J, leaving 36 bases between them. In nucleotides, the CDR3 is TGTGCCAGCACCCTACCTCGAGGGGAAGATCAGGGGTCCTACCGGGATGGCTACACCTTC. Protein: CASTLPRGEDQGSYRDGYTF.

Many counts were recorded for this clonotype. The chain recombines TRBV4-1 with TRBJ2-5; 7 bases map to TRBD1. The length of the CDR3 is 14 residues. J lost 3 bases, V lost 1 base, and 2 bases had no gene match. From germline, CDR1 is MGHRA and CDR2 YSYEKL. The CDR3: CASSQVQGKETQYF. The CDR3 nucleotides read TGCGCCAGCAGCCAAGTACAGGGGAAAGAGACCCAGTACTTC.

This clonotype was seen only a few times. The chain combines TRBV6-1 with TRBJ2-2; TRBD1 matches at 8 bases. Germline values: CDR1 MNHNS, CDR2 SASEGT. J lost 5 bases, V lost 2 bases, and 7 bases had no gene match. The CDR3 runs 16 residues. The CDR3 DNA sequence: TGTGCCAGCAGTGAACCTTGGACAGGGCGTACCGGGGAGCTGTTTTTT. Protein sequence: CASSEPWTGRTGELFF.

This clonotype was seen only a few times. The CDR3 DNA reads as TGCAGCGTTGCGGGGTCCGGGGAGCTGTTTTTT. This translates into CSVAGSGELFF. The genes are TRBV29-1 and TRBJ2-2, with D perhaps TRBD2 (5 bases). Germline V gene lookup returns CDR1 SQVTM and CDR2 ANQGSEA. The V end lost 4 bases, the J end lost 6 bases, and 6 bases lay between the germline ends. The CDR3 spans 11 residues.

The chain is built from TRBV4-1 and TRBJ2-5, with 9 positions matching TRBD1. Trimming at V came to 4 bases and at J to 3 bases, leaving 3 bases not matched to a gene. The CDR3 loop spans 14 amino acids. In germline, CDR1 is MGHRA, CDR2 YSYEKL. CDR3 amino acids: CASSLRTGEETQYF. DNA for the CDR3: TGCGCCAGCAGCCTCCGGACAGGGGAAGAGACCCAGTACTTC.

The V and J genes are TRBV19 and TRBJ1-1, with a weak D call TRBD1 (6 bases). The CDR3 length is 13 residues. From germline, CDR1 is LNHDA and CDR2 SQIVND (reference sequence). Trimming cost V 7 bases and J 1 base, with 10 bases left between them. CDR3 region: CASILTGNTEAFF. The CDR3 DNA reads TGTGCCAGTATCCTGACAGGGAACACTGAAGCTTTCTTT.

The gene calls are TRBV6-5 and TRBJ2-1; TRBD1 might be the D (6 bases). The CDR3 consists of 15 residues. Deletions cut 5 bases from V and 3 bases from J, with 14 bases between. The germline V gene encodes CDR1 MNHEY and CDR2 SVGAGI. The CDR3 region is CASSNRDTSYNEQFF. CDR3 nucleotides: TGTGCCAGCAGTAACCGGGACACCAGCTACAATGAGCAGTTCTTC.

The rearrangement joins TRBV11-2 to TRBJ2-7, with TRBD2 as a possible D gene (5 bases). The CDR3 loop spans 14 amino acids. Trimming removed 5 bases at V and 0 bases at J, with 11 bases between. In germline, CDR1 is SGHAT, CDR2 FQNNGV. The DNA of the CDR3 is TGTGCCAGCAGCCCACGAGGGTACTCCTACGAGCAGTACTTC. Its translation: CASSPRGYSYEQYF.

This clonotype was detected a few times. This rearrangement joins TRBV6-2 or TRBV6-3 to TRBJ2-1; D remains ambiguous. There are 15 residues in the CDR3. Germline V gives CDR1 MNHEY, CDR2 SVGEGT. V was shortened by 1 base and J by 0 bases, with 7 bases between the two germline ends. The CDR3 DNA reads TGTGCCAGCAGTTACTGGGCGCCCTCCTACAATGAGCAGTTCTTC. It specifies CASSYWAPSYNEQFF.

This clonotype was seen ten or more times. The chain combines TRBV11-2 with TRBJ2-7, with D possibly being TRBD1 (6 bases). V dropped 5 bases and J dropped 2 bases, with 13 bases sitting between them. CDR3 length: 14 amino acids. The germline CDR1 and CDR2 sequences are SGHAT and FQNNGV. DNA for the CDR3: TGTGCCAGCAGCCACGGGACATCAACCTACGAGCAGTACTTC. Translating gives CASSHGTSTYEQYF.

This clonotype has only a few counts. The chain has TRBV12-3 or TRBV12-4 and TRBJ2-1, with a weak D call TRBD1 (6 bases). This CDR3 is built from 15 residues. Trimming took 6 bases from V and 1 from J, leaving 13 bases between them. CDR3 bases: TGTGCCAGCAGCCAGCCCGGACAGTCCTACAATGAGCAGTTCTTC. Amino acid sequence: CASSQPGQSYNEQFF.

This clonotype was observed many times. The chain employs TRBV7-9 and TRBJ1-1; D ambiguous. Germline CDR1 and CDR2: SEHNR and FQNEAQ (reference sequence). V lost 5 bases to trimming and J lost 4 bases, with 14 bases between them. CDR3 length: 14 residues. Here the CDR3 DNA reads TGTGCCAGCAGCATAACCATGAGGAGCACTGAAGCTTTCTTT. It is translated as CASSITMRSTEAFF.

This chain links TRBV24-1 with TRBJ2-7; D remains unclear. Germline CDR1 KGHDR, CDR2 SFDVKD. CDR3 length: 12 residues. V was clipped by 6 bases and J by 5 bases, with 10 bases between them. The CDR3 sequence: CATSPPVNEQYF. The CDR3 DNA is TGTGCCACCAGTCCGCCAGTCAACGAGCAGTACTTC.

V gene TRBV2 combines with J gene TRBJ1-2; no clear D gene. Germline V gives CDR1 SNHLY, CDR2 FYNNEI. The CDR3 has 14 amino acids. V dropped 10 bases and J dropped 0 bases, with 15 bases sitting between them. The CDR3 region has the DNA TGTGCCACCCAACCTTCCCCGGCTAACTATGGCTACACCTTC. Translated, it gives CATQPSPANYGYTF.

The chain recombines TRBV6-2 or TRBV6-3 with TRBJ1-1; D is uncertain. Germline V CDR1 and CDR2: MNHEY, SVGEGT. The CDR3 totals 13 residues. V lost 2 bases, J lost 1 base, and 5 bases lay in between. CDR3 nucleotides: TGTGCCAGCAGTTACATGGAGAACACTGAAGCTTTCTTT. Translated: CASSYMENTEAFF.

There are a few counts of this clonotype. The chain employs TRBV6-2 or TRBV6-3 and TRBJ1-1; weak D call: TRBD1 (5 bases). With 2 bases removed from V and 3 bases from J, the gap between germline ends came to 13 bases. The CDR3 covers 15 residues. Germline assignment: CDR1 MNHEY and CDR2 SVGEGT. CDR3 amino acids: CASSYPGTQYTEAFF. The CDR3 DNA follows: TGTGCCAGCAGTTACCCCGGGACCCAGTACACTGAAGCTTTCTTT.

This clonotype was seen more than once but under ten times. The J gene is TRBJ2-5, the V gene TRBV4-3; D might be TRBD2 (7 bases). This CDR3 is built from 13 residues. V lost 4 bases and J 4 bases, leaving 10 bases between the germline ends. Germline loops: CDR1 LGHNA, CDR2 YSLEER. The CDR3 DNA reads TGCGCCAGCAGCCCCCGGGGGGCAGAGACCCAGTACTTC. This encodes CASSPRGAETQYF.

This clonotype was recorded a few times. The chain links TRBV20-1 to TRBJ2-3, with D perhaps TRBD2 (6 bases). Germline loops: CDR1 DFQATT, CDR2 SNEGSKA (reference sequence). CDR3 length: 16 amino acids. V was clipped by 0 bases and J by 0 bases, with 13 bases between them. In DNA, the CDR3 is TGCAGTGCTAGAGATTGGCTAGCGAGTAGCACAGATACGCAGTATTTT. This codes for CSARDWLASSTDTQYF.